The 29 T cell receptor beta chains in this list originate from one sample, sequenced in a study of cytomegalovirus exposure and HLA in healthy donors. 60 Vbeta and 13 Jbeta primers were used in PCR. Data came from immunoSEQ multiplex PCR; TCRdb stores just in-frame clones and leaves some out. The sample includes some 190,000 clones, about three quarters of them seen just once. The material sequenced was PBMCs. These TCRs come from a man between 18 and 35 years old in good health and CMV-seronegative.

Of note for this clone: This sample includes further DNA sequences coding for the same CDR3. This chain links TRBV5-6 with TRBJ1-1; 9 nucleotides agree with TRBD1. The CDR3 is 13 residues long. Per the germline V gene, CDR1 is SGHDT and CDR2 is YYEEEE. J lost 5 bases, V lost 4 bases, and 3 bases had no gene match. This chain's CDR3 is CASSRDRGTEAFF. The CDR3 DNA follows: TGTGCCAGCAGCCGCGACAGGGGGACTGAAGCTTTCTTT.

CDR3 nucleotide sequence: TGTGCCAGCAGCGGCCTGGGGGGGACTGCTCACTATGGCTACACCTTC. Translated, it gives CASSGLGGTAHYGYTF. The gene calls are TRBV5-6 and TRBJ1-2; weak D call: TRBD1 (5 bases). The CDR3 is 16 amino acids. V was cut by 4 bases and J by 3 bases, with 19 bases left in between. The germline CDR1 and CDR2 sequences are SGHDT and YYEEEE.

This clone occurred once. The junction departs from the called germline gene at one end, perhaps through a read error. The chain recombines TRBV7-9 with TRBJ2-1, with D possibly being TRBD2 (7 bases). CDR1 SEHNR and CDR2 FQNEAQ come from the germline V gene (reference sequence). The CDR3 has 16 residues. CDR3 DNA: TGTTCCAGCAGCATACCGATATTAGGGGGGGGACATGAGCAGTTCTTC. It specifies CSSSIPILGGGHEQFF.

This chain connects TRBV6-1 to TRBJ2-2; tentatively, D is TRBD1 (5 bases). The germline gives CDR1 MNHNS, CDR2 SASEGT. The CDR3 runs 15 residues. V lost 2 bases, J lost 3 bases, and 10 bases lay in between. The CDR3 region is CASSELAGYTGELFF. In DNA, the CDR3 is TGTGCCAGCAGTGAATTGGCAGGGTACACCGGGGAGCTGTTTTTT.

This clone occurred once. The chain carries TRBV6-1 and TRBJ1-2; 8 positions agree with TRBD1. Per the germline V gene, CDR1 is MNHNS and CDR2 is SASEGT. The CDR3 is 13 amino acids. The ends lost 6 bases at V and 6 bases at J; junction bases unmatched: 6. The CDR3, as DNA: TGTGCCAGCAGCCTCGACAGGGGCGATGGCTACACCTTC. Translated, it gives CASSLDRGDGYTF.

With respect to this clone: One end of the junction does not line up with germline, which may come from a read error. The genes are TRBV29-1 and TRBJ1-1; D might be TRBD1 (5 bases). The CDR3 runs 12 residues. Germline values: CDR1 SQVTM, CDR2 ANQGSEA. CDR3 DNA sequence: TGCAGCGTTAAAGAGGGACTCACTGAAGCTTTCTTT. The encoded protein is CSVKEGLTEAFF.

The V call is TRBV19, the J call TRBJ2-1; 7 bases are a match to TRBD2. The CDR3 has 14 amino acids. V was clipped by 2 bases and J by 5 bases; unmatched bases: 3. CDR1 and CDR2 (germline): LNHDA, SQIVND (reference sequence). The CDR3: CASSISGINNEQFF. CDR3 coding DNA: TGTGCCAGTAGTATAAGCGGGATCAACAATGAGCAGTTCTTC. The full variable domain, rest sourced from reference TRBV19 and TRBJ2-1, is DGGITQSPKYLFRKEGQNVTLSCEQNLNHDAMYWYRQDPGQGLRLIYYSQIVNDFQKGDIAEGYSVSREKKESFPLTVTSAQKNPTAFYLCASSISGINNEQFFGPGTRLTVL.

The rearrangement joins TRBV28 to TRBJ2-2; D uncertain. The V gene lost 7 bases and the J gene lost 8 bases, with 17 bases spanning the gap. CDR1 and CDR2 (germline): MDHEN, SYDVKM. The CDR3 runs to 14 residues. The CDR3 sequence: CASTEELLRGELFF. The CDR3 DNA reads TGTGCCAGCACCGAGGAGCTACTAAGGGGGGAGCTGTTTTTT.

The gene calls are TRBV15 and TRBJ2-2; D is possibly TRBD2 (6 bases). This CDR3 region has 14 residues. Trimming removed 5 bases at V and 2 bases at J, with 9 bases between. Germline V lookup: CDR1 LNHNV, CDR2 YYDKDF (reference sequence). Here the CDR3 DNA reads TGTGCCACCAGCGGCGGGATCAACACCGGGGAGCTGTTTTTT. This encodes CATSGGINTGELFF. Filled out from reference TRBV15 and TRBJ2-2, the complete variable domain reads DAMVIQNPRYQVTQFGKPVTLSCSQTLNHNVMYWYQQKSSQAPKLLFHYYDKDFNNEADTPDNFQSRRPNTSFCFLDIRSPGLGDTAMYLCATSGGINTGELFFGEGSRLTVL.

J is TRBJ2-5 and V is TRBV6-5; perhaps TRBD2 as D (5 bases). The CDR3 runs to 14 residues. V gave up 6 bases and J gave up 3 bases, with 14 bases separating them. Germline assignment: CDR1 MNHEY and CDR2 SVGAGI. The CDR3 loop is CASSSTRGKETQYF. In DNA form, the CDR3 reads TGTGCCAGCAGCAGCACACGGGGTAAAGAGACCCAGTACTTC.

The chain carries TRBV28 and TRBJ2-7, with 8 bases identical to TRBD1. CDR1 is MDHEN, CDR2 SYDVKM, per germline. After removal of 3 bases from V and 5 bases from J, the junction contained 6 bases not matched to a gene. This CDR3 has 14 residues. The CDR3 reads CASSFPPGGHEQYF. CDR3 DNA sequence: TGTGCCAGCAGTTTCCCGCCAGGGGGCCACGAGCAGTACTTC.

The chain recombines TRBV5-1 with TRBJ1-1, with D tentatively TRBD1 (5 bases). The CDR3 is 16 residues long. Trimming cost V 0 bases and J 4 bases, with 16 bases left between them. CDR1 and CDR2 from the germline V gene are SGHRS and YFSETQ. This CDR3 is CASSLVGSGGGTEAFF. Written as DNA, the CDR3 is TGCGCCAGCAGCTTGGTCGGCAGCGGGGGAGGCACTGAAGCTTTCTTT.

In nucleotides, the CDR3 is TGTGCCAGCAGAACAGGGGGCGAAAGGACAGATACGCAGTATTTT. Its protein is CASRTGGERTDTQYF. The J gene is TRBJ2-3, the V gene TRBV6-6; TRBD1 aligns across 9 bases. The CDR3 spans 15 residues. The germline V gene has CDR1 MNHNY and CDR2 SVGAGI (reference sequence). The V gene end was trimmed by 6 bases and the J gene end by 3 bases; junction bases not matched to a gene: 7.

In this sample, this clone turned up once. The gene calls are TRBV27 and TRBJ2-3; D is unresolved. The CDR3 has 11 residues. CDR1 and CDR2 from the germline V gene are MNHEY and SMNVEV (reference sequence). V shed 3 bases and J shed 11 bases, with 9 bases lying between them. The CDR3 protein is CASSLGAEQYF. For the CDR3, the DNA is TGTGCCAGCAGTTTGGGCGCAGAGCAGTATTTT.

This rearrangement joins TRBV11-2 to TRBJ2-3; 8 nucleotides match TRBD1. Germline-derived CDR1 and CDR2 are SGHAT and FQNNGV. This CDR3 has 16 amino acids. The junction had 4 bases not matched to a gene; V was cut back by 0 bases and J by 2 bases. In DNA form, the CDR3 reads TGTGCCAGCAGCTTAGATGACAGGGGATACACAGATACGCAGTATTTT. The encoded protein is CASSLDDRGYTDTQYF. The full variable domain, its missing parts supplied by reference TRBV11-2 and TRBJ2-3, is EAGVAQSPRYKIIEKRQSVAFWCNPISGHATLYWYQQILGQGPKLLIQFQNNGVVDDSQLPKDRFSAERLKGVDSTLKIQPAKLEDSAVYLCASSLDDRGYTDTQYFGPGTRLTVL.

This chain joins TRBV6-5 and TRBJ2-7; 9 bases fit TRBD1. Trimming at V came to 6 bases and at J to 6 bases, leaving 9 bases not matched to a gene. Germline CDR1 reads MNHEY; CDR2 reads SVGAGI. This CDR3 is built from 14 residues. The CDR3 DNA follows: TGTGCCAGCAGCCGCGGACAGGGGTCCCTCGAGCAGTACTTC. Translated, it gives CASSRGQGSLEQYF.

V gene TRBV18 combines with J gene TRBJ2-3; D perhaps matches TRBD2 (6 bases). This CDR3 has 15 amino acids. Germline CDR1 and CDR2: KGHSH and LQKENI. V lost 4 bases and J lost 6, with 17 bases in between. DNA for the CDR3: TGTGCCAGCTCACAGGCGGGGCTCCGCGGGGATACGCAGTATTTT. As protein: CASSQAGLRGDTQYF.

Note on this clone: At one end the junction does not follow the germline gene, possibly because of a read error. CDR3 coding DNA: TGTTCCAGCAGCCTCGGGGATGAAAAACTGTTTTTT. Translating it yields CSSSLGDEKLFF. The genes are TRBV7-9 and TRBJ1-4; D is unclear. The CDR3 runs to 12 residues. Looked up from germline, CDR1 is SEHNR and CDR2 is FQNEAQ (reference sequence).

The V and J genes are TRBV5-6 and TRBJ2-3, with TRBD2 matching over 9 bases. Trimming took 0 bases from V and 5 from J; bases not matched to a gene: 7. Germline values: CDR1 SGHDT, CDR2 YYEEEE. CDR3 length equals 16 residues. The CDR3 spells CASSLGRGLARDTQYF. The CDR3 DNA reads TGTGCCAGCAGCTTGGGAAGGGGACTAGCCAGAGATACGCAGTATTTT.

CDR3 protein: CAPRSRGGTQYF. The CDR3 DNA reads as TGTGCCCCACGATCTAGGGGGGGTACGCAGTATTTT. V is TRBV10-3 and J is TRBJ2-3; TRBD2 might be the D (7 bases). The CDR3 is 12 amino acids. Trimming left V 11 bases short and J 8 bases short, with 17 bases between. Germline CDR1 and CDR2: ENHRY and SYGVKD.

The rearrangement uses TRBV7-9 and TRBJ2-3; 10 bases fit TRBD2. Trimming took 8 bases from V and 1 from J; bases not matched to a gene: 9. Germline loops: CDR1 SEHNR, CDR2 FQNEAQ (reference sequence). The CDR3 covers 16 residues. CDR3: CASWIAGGLGTDTQYF. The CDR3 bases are TGTGCCAGCTGGATAGCGGGGGGTCTCGGCACAGATACGCAGTATTTT.

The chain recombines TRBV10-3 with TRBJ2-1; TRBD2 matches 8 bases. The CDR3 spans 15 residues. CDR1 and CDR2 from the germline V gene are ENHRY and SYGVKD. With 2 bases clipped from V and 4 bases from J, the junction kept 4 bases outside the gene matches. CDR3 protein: CAISEGVAGYNEQFF. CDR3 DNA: TGTGCCATCAGTGAGGGAGTAGCGGGATACAATGAGCAGTTCTTC.

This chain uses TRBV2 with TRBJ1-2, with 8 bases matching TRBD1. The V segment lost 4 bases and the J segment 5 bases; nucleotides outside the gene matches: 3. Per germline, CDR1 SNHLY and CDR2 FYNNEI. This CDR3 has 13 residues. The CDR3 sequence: CASSVNRGYGYTF. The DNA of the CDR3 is TGTGCCAGCAGTGTAAACAGGGGGTATGGCTACACCTTC.

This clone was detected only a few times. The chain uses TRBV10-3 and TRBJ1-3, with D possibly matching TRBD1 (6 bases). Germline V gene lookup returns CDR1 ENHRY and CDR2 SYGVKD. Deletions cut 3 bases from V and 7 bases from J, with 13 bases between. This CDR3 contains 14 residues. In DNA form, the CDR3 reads TGTGCCATCAGTGAAACAGGGAAAAGGAACACCATATATTTT. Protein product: CAISETGKRNTIYF.

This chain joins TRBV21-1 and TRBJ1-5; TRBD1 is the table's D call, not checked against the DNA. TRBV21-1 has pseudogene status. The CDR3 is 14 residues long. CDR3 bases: TGTGCCAGCAGCCTTGACAGGGGTTCTCAGCCCCAGCATTTT. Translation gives CASSLDRGSQPQHF.

CDR3 nucleotide sequence: TGTGCCAGCAGTGAGGGACTAGCGGGGGACTACGAGCAGTACTTC. Encoded protein: CASSEGLAGDYEQYF. This chain uses TRBV6-1 with TRBJ2-7, with 14 bases aligning to TRBD2. V was clipped by 3 bases and J by 3 bases; unmatched bases: 1. The CDR3 is 15 residues long. Per the germline V gene, CDR1 is MNHNS and CDR2 is SASEGT.

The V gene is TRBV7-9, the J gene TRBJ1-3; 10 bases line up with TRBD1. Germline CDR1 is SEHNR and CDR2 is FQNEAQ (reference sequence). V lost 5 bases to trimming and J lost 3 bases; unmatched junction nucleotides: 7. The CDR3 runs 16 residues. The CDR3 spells CASSNARTGGGNTIYF. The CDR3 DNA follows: TGTGCCAGCAGCAACGCAAGGACAGGGGGTGGAAACACCATATATTTT.

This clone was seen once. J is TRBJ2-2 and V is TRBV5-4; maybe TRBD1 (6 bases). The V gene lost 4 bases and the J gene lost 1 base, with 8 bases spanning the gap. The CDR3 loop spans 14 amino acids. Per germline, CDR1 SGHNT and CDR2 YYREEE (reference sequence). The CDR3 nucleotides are TGTGCCAGCAGCCCGACAGGGAACACCGGGGAGCTGTTTTTT. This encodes CASSPTGNTGELFF.

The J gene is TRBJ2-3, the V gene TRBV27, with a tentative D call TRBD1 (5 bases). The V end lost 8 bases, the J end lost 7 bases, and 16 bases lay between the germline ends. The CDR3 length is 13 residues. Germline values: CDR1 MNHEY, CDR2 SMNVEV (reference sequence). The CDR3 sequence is CASGADSAYTQYF. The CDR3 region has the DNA TGTGCCAGCGGGGCAGACAGCGCGTATACGCAGTATTTT.